The 6 T cell receptor beta chains below all came from one sample that was sequenced in a study of post-analysis software for immune sequencing data. cDNA libraries for TCR beta contained unique molecular identifiers. Each CDR3 protein gets one entry after TCRdb re-called the PCR reads with MiXCR. Of hundreds of thousands of distinct CDR3 sequences listed, over 30% were seen once; the top ten hold 7.6%. For these receptors, no antigen is known. Study-wide points: Five or six TRBV segments were significantly more frequent in patients than in controls. TRBV5-6, TRBV5-1 and TRBV20-1 were among these segments.

The source material was blood. These receptors were obtained from a girl aged 2-9 years with multiple sclerosis.

This clonotype was observed many times. The chain is built from TRBV4-1 and TRBJ2-5; 8 nucleotides align to TRBD2. The J segment lost 1 base and the V segment lost 9 bases, leaving 7 bases of the junction unmatched. CDR3 length equals 14 residues. Looked up from germline, CDR1 is MGHRA and CDR2 is YSYEKL. The CDR3 coding sequence is TGCGCCAGGCGACTAGCGAGGATCCAAGAGACCCAGTACTTC. Translating gives CARRLARIQETQYF.

This clonotype came up a few times. The chain is built from TRBV2 and TRBJ1-1; the D gene is possibly TRBD1 (6 bases). The CDR3 has 14 amino acids. The germline gives CDR1 SNHLY, CDR2 FYNNEI. V was pared by 6 bases and J by 4 bases, with 15 bases between. For the CDR3, the DNA is TGTGCCAGCAGGAACAGGGATGGTGCCACTGAAGCTTTCTTT. Protein: CASRNRDGATEAFF.

V is TRBV20-1 and J is TRBJ1-2, with TRBD1 matching over 7 bases. The germline CDR1 and CDR2 sequences are DFQATT and SNEGSKA (reference sequence). The CDR3 length is 13 residues. J was trimmed by 7 bases and V by 5 bases; bases with no gene match: 10. In DNA form, the CDR3 reads TGCAGTGCTGGACTGGGACAGATGGGTGGCTACACCTTC. Translating gives CSAGLGQMGGYTF.

This clonotype showed up just a few times. The chain uses TRBV5-1 and TRBJ1-4; D unresolved. The germline V and J ends were trimmed by 0 bases and 5 bases, with 8 bases remaining between them. Germline V CDR1 and CDR2: SGHRS, YFSETQ. The CDR3 length is 14 residues. The CDR3 loop is CASSLGGENEKLFF. In DNA, the CDR3 is TGCGCCAGCAGCTTGGGAGGTGAAAATGAAAAACTGTTTTTT.

This clonotype has ten or more counts. The rearrangement uses TRBV5-5 and TRBJ2-7; 11 bases map to TRBD2. In germline, CDR1 is SGHKS, CDR2 YYEKEE (reference sequence). There are 15 residues in the CDR3. V dropped 0 bases and J dropped 3; count of bases not matched to a gene: 2. The CDR3 loop is CASSLGLAGSYEQYF. The DNA of the CDR3 is TGTGCCAGCAGCTTGGGACTAGCGGGGAGCTACGAGCAGTACTTC.

The chain carries TRBV7-9 and TRBJ2-7; weak D call: TRBD2 (6 bases). The CDR3 sequence is 16 residues long. CDR1 and CDR2 (germline): SEHNR, FQNEAQ (reference sequence). Between the trimmed V and J ends, which lost 3 bases and 0 bases, there was a span of 15 bases. The chain's CDR3 is CASSFASDHSSYEQYF. CDR3 bases: TGTGCCAGCAGCTTCGCTAGCGATCACTCCTCCTACGAGCAGTACTTC.